This T cell receptor (beta chain) was retrieved from a study of Ad26.COV2.S vaccination and SARS-CoV-2 variants. The germline gives CDR1 LGHNT, CDR2 FRNRAP. The ends were cut back, 3 bases at V and 9 bases at J, with 6 bases in the middle. The CDR3 contains 11 residues. Here immunoSEQ multiplex PCR was the method, and the copy in TCRdb shows in-frame clones only, minus some. In the table there are 440,000 or so clones, about nine tenths of which are singletons. As for treatment: approximately 18 received Ad26.COV2.S at low or high dose, single or two shots; about 5 received placebo; per-sample allocation not given. Samples were taken on day 63 after the first vaccine or placebo injection.

Sequencing used peripheral blood, obtained in a trial of Ad26.COV2.S vaccine versus placebo. The TCR sequence derives from a person aged 18-60 years who received the Ad26.COV2.S COVID-19 vaccine or a placebo. This chain links TRBV12-5 with TRBJ2-1; D unclear. The CDR3 loop is CASGFETEQFF. In nucleotides, the CDR3 is TGTGCTAGTGGTTTCGAAACTGAGCAGTTCTTC.